The 17 T cell receptor beta chains below were found in one sample sequenced in a study of technical replicates of blood from a handful of donors. Sequenced by immunoSEQ multiplex PCR; TCRdb stores in-frame clones only, minus some. This repertoire shows around 71,000 clones, about nine tenths found once; its top ten account for roughly 0.39%. Input material: T cells isolated from PBMCs. The source is a human donor in good health.

This clone was counted a few times. The J gene is TRBJ1-1, the V gene TRBV30; unclear D gene. Germline V gene data show CDR1 as GTSNPN and CDR2 as SVGIG (reference sequence). This CDR3 contains 11 residues. Trimming stripped 0 bases from V and 8 bases from J, with 7 bases between. Written as DNA, the CDR3 is TGTGCCTGGAGTGTACAGTGGGAAGCTTTCTTT. Its translation: CAWSVQWEAFF.

This clone has a single count. This sequence joins TRBV4-1 and TRBJ2-4; TRBD1 might be the D (6 bases). The CDR3 covers 17 residues. V was shortened by 1 base and J by 0 bases, with 13 bases between the two germline ends. The V gene's germline CDR1 is MGHRA and CDR2 YSYEKL. The CDR3 sequence: CASSQVGQTIAKNIQYF. DNA of the CDR3: TGCGCCAGCAGCCAAGTAGGACAGACTATAGCCAAAAACATTCAGTACTTC.

The chain employs TRBV6-1 and TRBJ2-5; 7 nucleotides align to TRBD1. The ends lost 4 bases at V and 2 bases at J; junction bases unmatched: 4. CDR3 length: 14 amino acids. The V gene's germline CDR1 is MNHNS and CDR2 SASEGT. CDR3 nucleotide sequence: TGTGCCAGCAGTGTATCGGGACAGCAAGAGACCCAGTACTTC. As protein: CASSVSGQQETQYF.

The CDR3: CASSLALTSTEAFF. In DNA, the CDR3 is TGCGCCAGCAGCCTGGCTTTGACAAGCACTGAAGCTTTCTTT. V usage is TRBV4-3 and J usage is TRBJ1-1; D remains ambiguous. V lost 4 bases, J lost 4 bases, and 13 bases lay in between. There are 14 residues in the CDR3. Germline V gene sequence: CDR1 LGHNA, CDR2 YSLEER.

This chain connects TRBV5-4 to TRBJ1-2, with 7 bases aligning to TRBD1. V lost 4 bases to trimming and J lost 8 bases; unmatched junction nucleotides: 11. CDR3 length: 14 residues. CDR1 SGHNT and CDR2 YYREEE come from the germline V gene (reference sequence). CDR3 nucleotides: TGTGCCAGCAGCAGCTCCTCGGGACAGAGGGGCTACACCTTC. Protein sequence: CASSSSSGQRGYTF.

The chain links TRBV5-4 to TRBJ2-7; D might be TRBD1 (5 bases). The length of the CDR3 is 12 residues. V lost 2 bases, J lost 9 bases, and 12 bases lay in between. The germline gives CDR1 SGHNT, CDR2 YYREEE (reference sequence). For the CDR3, the DNA is TGTGCCAGCAGCTTAACCGACAGACGGCAGTACTTC. Translated: CASSLTDRRQYF.

The rearrangement links TRBV5-4 to TRBJ2-7; 8 nucleotides line up with TRBD1. Losses at the gene ends were 3 bases for V and 7 bases for J; bases not matched to a gene: 12. Germline CDR1 reads SGHNT; CDR2 reads YYREEE (reference sequence). The CDR3 consists of 15 residues. The CDR3: CASSSPGTGIGEQYF. The CDR3 nucleotides are TGTGCCAGCAGCTCCCCCGGGACAGGTATTGGAGAGCAGTACTTC.

The CDR3 DNA reads as TGTGCCAGCAGTTCCAACAGGGCTGGGGCCAACGTCCTGACTTTC. Translation gives CASSSNRAGANVLTF. The chain carries TRBV6-5 and TRBJ2-6, with TRBD1 as a possible D gene (6 bases). This CDR3 has 15 amino acids. V lost 4 bases, J lost 2 bases, and 9 bases lay in between. Germline assignment: CDR1 MNHEY and CDR2 SVGAGI.

This clone was detected once. The chain employs TRBV28 and TRBJ2-7; possible D gene TRBD1, 5 bases. This CDR3 contains 14 residues. CDR1 and CDR2 from the germline V gene are MDHEN and SYDVKM. Trimming cost V 3 bases and J 5 bases, with 14 bases left between them. In DNA form, the CDR3 reads TGTGCCAGCAGTTTGCAGGGCCTCCACCACGAGCAGTACTTC. This gives the protein CASSLQGLHHEQYF.

The CDR3 spells CASSLVGLGEQFF. The CDR3 DNA follows: TGTGCCAGCAGCTTGGTAGGACTAGGGGAGCAGTTCTTC. The chain carries TRBV7-3 and TRBJ2-1, with TRBD2 identical over 7 bases. This CDR3 has 13 amino acids. J gave up 10 bases and V 3 bases, and 6 bases lay outside the gene matches. Per the germline V gene, CDR1 is SGHTA and CDR2 is FQGTGA.

J is TRBJ2-7 and V is TRBV7-2, with a tentative D call TRBD1 (5 bases). The V and J ends lost 1 base and 2 bases respectively, with 12 bases between them. CDR3 size: 15 residues. CDR1 is SGHTA and CDR2 is FQGNSA in the germline V gene. CDR3 sequence reads: CASSLDSGQPYEQYF. The CDR3 region has the DNA TGTGCCAGCAGCTTAGATTCAGGGCAGCCCTACGAGCAGTACTTC.

V is TRBV7-3 and J is TRBJ2-5; the match to TRBD1 covers 9 bases. The germline V gene encodes CDR1 SGHTA and CDR2 FQGTGA. The CDR3 is 13 amino acids. V lost 5 bases, J lost 5 bases, and 3 bases stayed unmatched. DNA for the CDR3: TGTGCCAGCAGCCCAGGGACAGGGGAGACCCAGTACTTC. It codes for CASSPGTGETQYF.

This clone appeared a single time. The V call is TRBV6-5, the J call TRBJ1-5; TRBD1 matches at 9 bases. Germline-derived CDR1 and CDR2 are MNHEY and SVGAGI. The CDR3 loop spans 13 amino acids. V shed 11 bases and J 6 bases; nucleotides not matched to a gene: 8. Here the CDR3 DNA reads TGTGCCTCCCGGGACAGGGAAAGTCAGCCCCAGCATTTT. Amino acid sequence: CASRDRESQPQHF.

The table lists this clone with a count of one. V and J are TRBV28 and TRBJ1-1; D gene uncertain. Germline CDR1 and CDR2: MDHEN and SYDVKM. V lost 3 bases, J lost 2 bases, and 22 bases lay in between. This CDR3 is 18 amino acids long. The CDR3 sequence is CASSLGGSSWASNTEAFF. The CDR3, as DNA: TGTGCCAGCAGTTTGGGCGGGTCTTCCTGGGCCTCTAACACTGAAGCTTTCTTT.

This chain connects TRBV28 to TRBJ2-1, with 8 bases identical to TRBD2. Losses at the gene ends were 6 bases for V and 0 bases for J; bases not matched to a gene: 4. CDR1 is MDHEN and CDR2 is SYDVKM in the germline V gene. CDR3 length equals 15 residues. In nucleotides, the CDR3 is TGTGCCAGCAGCCAAAGCGGGAGCTCCTACAATGAGCAGTTCTTC. Encoded protein: CASSQSGSSYNEQFF.

The chain has TRBV6-6 and TRBJ2-1; 11 positions match TRBD1. This CDR3 has 15 residues. Trimming removed 5 bases from V and 6 bases from J; junction bases left unmatched: 6. Germline V gives CDR1 MNHNY, CDR2 SVGAGI (reference sequence). CDR3 sequence (DNA): TGTGCCAGCAGTGACCCGGGACAGGGGGGCAATGAGCAGTTCTTC. This codes for CASSDPGQGGNEQFF.

The gene calls are TRBV7-2 and TRBJ2-5; no clear D gene. Germline CDR1 is SGHTA and CDR2 is FQGNSA. Trimming took off 5 bases at V and 1 base at J, with 8 bases between the two ends. The CDR3 loop spans 13 amino acids. The CDR3 bases are TGTGCCAGCAGCCCCTCGAGCCAAGAGACCCAGTACTTC. It specifies CASSPSSQETQYF.